This T cell receptor (beta chain) was captured in a study of response to subunit inactivated influenza vaccine. TCRdb reprocessed the RT-PCR reads with MiXCR, giving one entry per CDR3 protein. Among about 700,000 distinct CDR3 sequences, approximately 14% were seen once, and the ten largest hold 11%. This clonotype was counted between two and nine times. The sequence derives from a man aged 45-65 years who received an inactivated influenza vaccine. This material consisted of PBMCs from blood, taken 11 to 12 days after vaccination.

The DNA of the CDR3 is TGTGCCACCGGTTACGACAGTCGCTCCTACAATGAGCAGTTCTTC. Protein: CATGYDSRSYNEQFF. The V and J genes are TRBV7-9 and TRBJ2-1, with a possible D match to TRBD1 (5 bases). CDR3 length: 15 amino acids. Germline CDR1 reads SEHNR; CDR2 reads FQNEAQ (reference sequence). Trimming shortened V by 10 bases and J by 0 bases, and 16 bases separated the two germline ends.